This entry describes one TCR beta chain. Primers used in a second PCR of roughly 6 to 11 cycles were a sample-barcoded 5' primer and a J-beta primer mix. TCRdb re-called the 5' RACE reads with MiXCR, one entry per CDR3 protein. This sample has hundreds of thousands of distinct CDR3 sequences, with roughly 56% found just once. Germline loops: CDR1 SNHLY, CDR2 FYNNEI. The J segment lost 4 bases and the V segment lost 6 bases, leaving 20 bases of the junction unmatched. The CDR3 has 20 residues. The data belong to a study of blood T cells in healthy people across ages. The sequence derives from a man aged 40-50 years in good health. What was sequenced was blood. The V and J genes are TRBV2 and TRBJ2-1; 11 nucleotides match TRBD2. The CDR3 spells CASSRGLAGGRGGLYNEQFF. CDR3 DNA: TGTGCCAGCAGCCGTGGGCTAGCGGGGGGTAGGGGGGGCCTTTACAATGAGCAGTTCTTC.